The source of this T cell receptor (beta chain) is a study of blood T cells in healthy people across ages. Whole-study findings and limits: Unsorted PBMCs blocked a conclusive comparison of naive and antigen-experienced cells. A strong correlation was found between TCR beta diversity and the percentage of naive T cells.

Samples had at least 6.5 million PBMCs isolated from them. This clonotype occurred a few times. As yet, its antigen is unknown. The CDR3 has 14 residues. CDR1 DFQATT and CDR2 SNEGSKA come from the germline V gene (reference sequence). Trimming cost V 6 bases and J 2 bases; bases outside gene matches: 5. A second PCR of roughly 7 to 11 cycles used a sample-barcoded 5' primer and a J-beta primer mix. TCRdb processed the 5' RACE reads anew with MiXCR; each CDR3 protein has one entry. The top ten clones hold about 3.8% of a sample with approximately 1.5 million distinct CDR3 sequences, about 42% of them seen once.

This clonotype was obtained from a woman aged 18-35 years in good health. The genes are TRBV20-1 and TRBJ1-2; 11 nucleotides match TRBD1. The specimen was blood. The CDR3 protein is CSARDRGKNYGYTF. CDR3 nucleotide sequence: TGCAGTGCCCGGGACAGGGGGAAGAACTATGGCTACACCTTC.